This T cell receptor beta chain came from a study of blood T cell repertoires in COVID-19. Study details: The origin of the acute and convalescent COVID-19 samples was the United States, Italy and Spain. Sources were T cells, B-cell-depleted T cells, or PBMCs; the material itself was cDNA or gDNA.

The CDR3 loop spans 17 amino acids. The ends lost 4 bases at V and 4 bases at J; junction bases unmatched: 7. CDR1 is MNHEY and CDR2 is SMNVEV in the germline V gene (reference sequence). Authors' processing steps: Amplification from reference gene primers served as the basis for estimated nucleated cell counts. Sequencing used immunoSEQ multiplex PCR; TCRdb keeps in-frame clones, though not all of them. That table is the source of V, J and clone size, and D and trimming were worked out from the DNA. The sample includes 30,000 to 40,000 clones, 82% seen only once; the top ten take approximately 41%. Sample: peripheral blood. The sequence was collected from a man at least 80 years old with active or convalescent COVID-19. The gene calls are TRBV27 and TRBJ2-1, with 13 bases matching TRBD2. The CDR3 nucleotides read TGTGCCAGCAGTTCCGGGACTAGCGGGACTCGTTACAATGAGCAGTTCTTC. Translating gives CASSSGTSGTRYNEQFF.